This T cell receptor beta chain was sequenced for a study of blood T cell repertoires in COVID-19. Across the study: Acute and convalescent COVID-19 samples came from the United States, Italy and Spain. PBMCs, B-cell-depleted T cells, or T cells provided the cDNA or gDNA that made up the material.

In the authors' methods: Reference gene primer amplification gave nucleated cell count estimates. Data came from immunoSEQ multiplex PCR; TCRdb stores just in-frame clones and leaves some out. D and trimming were read from the DNA, whereas the V and J calls and clone size are those reported in that table. The sample lists more than 400,000 clones; 70% to 90% were seen once. There are 15 residues in the CDR3. The germline V gene has CDR1 SGHRS and CDR2 YFSETQ. With V trimmed by 6 bases and J by 5 bases, 5 bases remained unmatched. Sequences were obtained from peripheral blood. The V gene is TRBV5-1, the J gene TRBJ2-1; 13 bases map to TRBD2. The receptor was isolated from a human donor in a cohort sampled during active COVID-19. The CDR3 DNA reads TGCGCCAGCAAGACTAGCGGGAGGAGGGACAATGAGCAGTTCTTC. It is translated as CASKTSGRRDNEQFF.